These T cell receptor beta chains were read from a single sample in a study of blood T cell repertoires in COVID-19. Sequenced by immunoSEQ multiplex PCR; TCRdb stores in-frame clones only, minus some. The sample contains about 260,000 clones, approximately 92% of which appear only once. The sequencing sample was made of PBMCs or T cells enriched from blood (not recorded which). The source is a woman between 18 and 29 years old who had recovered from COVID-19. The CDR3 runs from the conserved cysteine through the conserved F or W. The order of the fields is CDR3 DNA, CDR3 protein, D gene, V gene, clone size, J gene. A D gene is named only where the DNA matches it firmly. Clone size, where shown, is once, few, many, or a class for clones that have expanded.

DNA: TGCGCCAGCAGGGACAGCCCCAATTCACCCCTCCACTTT
CDR3: CASRDSPNSPLHF
D: .
V: TRBV10-1
size: .
J: TRBJ1-6

DNA: TGTGCCAGCAGTTCCACGGGGTGGGCAGAGACCCAGTACTTC
CDR3: CASSSTGWAETQYF
D: .
V: TRBV27
size: once
J: TRBJ2-5

DNA: TGTGCCAGCAGCTTATTGGAGGGGGAGACCCAGTACTTC
CDR3: CASSLLEGETQYF
D: .
V: TRBV11-3
size: .
J: TRBJ2-5

DNA: TGTGCCAGCAGCTTAGTTGGGGAGGACTACGAGCAGTACTTC
CDR3: CASSLVGEDYEQYF
D: .
V: TRBV7-6
size: .
J: TRBJ2-7

DNA: TGTGCCAGCAGCCCTAGCCCGATCGGACAGGGGATTTTTGGCTACACCTTC
CDR3: CASSPSPIGQGIFGYTF
D: TRBD1
V: TRBV7-9
size: .
J: TRBJ1-2

DNA: TGTGCCAGCAATCCCGGCCTCCGGGACAATGAGCAGTTCTTC
CDR3: CASNPGLRDNEQFF
D: .
V: TRBV6-4
size: .
J: TRBJ2-1

DNA: TGTGCCAGCAGCTTCCCTAGGAGCGGGGGGGCCGGAGATACGCAGTATTTT
CDR3: CASSFPRSGGAGDTQYF
D: TRBD2
V: TRBV7-9
size: .
J: TRBJ2-3

DNA: TGTGCCAGCACCTACGGCTCGGGGGGGCTGGGGACAGATACGCAGTATTTT
CDR3: CASTYGSGGLGTDTQYF
D: TRBD2
V: TRBV5-4
size: once
J: TRBJ2-3

DNA: TGTGCCAGCCCAGGACTAGCGGACCAAGAGACCCAGTACTTC
CDR3: CASPGLADQETQYF
D: TRBD2
V: TRBV2
size: .
J: TRBJ2-5

DNA: TGTGCCATCTTCGGGACAGGGGATGGCTACACCTTC
CDR3: CAIFGTGDGYTF
D: TRBD1
V: TRBV10-3
size: .
J: TRBJ1-2

DNA: TGCGCCAGCAGCTTGGCCGGACACCACCAAGAGACCCAGTACTTC
CDR3: CASSLAGHHQETQYF
D: .
V: TRBV5-1
size: .
J: TRBJ2-5

DNA: TGTGCCAGCACCTCACTCGGGGGACCGGGCCGAGGCAATCAGCCCCAGCATTTT
CDR3: CASTSLGGPGRGNQPQHF
D: .
V: TRBV2
size: .
J: TRBJ1-5

DNA: TGTGCCAGCAGTTACCGGACACCGAGCACAGATACGCAGTATTTT
CDR3: CASSYRTPSTDTQYF
D: .
V: TRBV6-2/TRBV6-3
size: .
J: TRBJ2-3

DNA: TGTGCCAGTAGGATAACTAGTCCCTTTGCTTACAATGAGCAGTTCTTC
CDR3: CASRITSPFAYNEQFF
D: .
V: TRBV19
size: .
J: TRBJ2-1

DNA: TGCGCCAGCAGCTTGTCCGGACAGGGGTTCGGTGAAGCTTTCTTT
CDR3: CASSLSGQGFGEAFF
D: TRBD1
V: TRBV5-1
size: .
J: TRBJ1-1

DNA: TGTGCCAGCAGCTTAGGACAGGAGAGAAACACTGAAGCTTTCTTT
CDR3: CASSLGQERNTEAFF
D: .
V: TRBV11-2
size: .
J: TRBJ1-1

DNA: TGTGCCAGCAGAGTATCCTTGAATGGGGCATATGGCTACACCTTC
CDR3: CASRVSLNGAYGYTF
D: .
V: TRBV6-5
size: .
J: TRBJ1-2

DNA: TGTGCCAGCAGCTTACCGGGGAGAAGATCGCATGGCTACACCTTC
CDR3: CASSLPGRRSHGYTF
D: .
V: TRBV11-2
size: .
J: TRBJ1-2

DNA: TGCGCCAGCAGCTCGTGGACAGGGGCGGGGACTGAAGCTTTCTTT
CDR3: CASSSWTGAGTEAFF
D: TRBD1
V: TRBV5-1
size: .
J: TRBJ1-1

DNA: TGTGCCAGCAGCCAAGGGGGCGACGGAGATACGCAGTATTTT
CDR3: CASSQGGDGDTQYF
D: .
V: TRBV3-1/TRBV3-2
size: .
J: TRBJ2-3

DNA: TGTGCCAGCAGCTTAGGGGTAACGGGGAATTCACCCCTCCACTTT
CDR3: CASSLGVTGNSPLHF
D: .
V: TRBV13
size: .
J: TRBJ1-6

DNA: TGTGCCACCAGCAGAGATAGTAGGACATCTTATTATAGCAATCAGCCCCAGCATTTT
CDR3: CATSRDSRTSYYSNQPQHF
D: .
V: TRBV15
size: .
J: TRBJ1-5

DNA: TGTGCCAGCAGCCATAGTATCCAACGTCAGGGATATGGCTACACCTTC
CDR3: CASSHSIQRQGYGYTF
D: .
V: TRBV3-1/TRBV3-2
size: .
J: TRBJ1-2

DNA: TGTGCCAGCAGTTACGGGGACAGAACCTTTAATCAGCCCCAGCATTTT
CDR3: CASSYGDRTFNQPQHF
D: TRBD1
V: TRBV6-2/TRBV6-3
size: .
J: TRBJ1-5

DNA: TGCGCCAGCAGCTTGGCCCGGTCCTCCTACGAGCAGTACTTC
CDR3: CASSLARSSYEQYF
D: .
V: TRBV5-1
size: .
J: TRBJ2-7

DNA: TGTGCCAGCAGCGTAGAACAGGATCCCTACGAGCAGTACTTC
CDR3: CASSVEQDPYEQYF
D: .
V: TRBV9
size: .
J: TRBJ2-7

DNA: TGTGCCAGCAGTGGGACAGGGGACTACGAGCAGTACTTC
CDR3: CASSGTGDYEQYF
D: TRBD1
V: TRBV2
size: .
J: TRBJ2-7

DNA: TGTGCTAGTGGTTTGGGGACACCCAACTATGGCTACACCTTC
CDR3: CASGLGTPNYGYTF
D: .
V: TRBV12-5
size: .
J: TRBJ1-2

DNA: TGCGCCAGCAGCCCCGGACCAGGGAAATACTACGAGCAGTACTTC
CDR3: CASSPGPGKYYEQYF
D: .
V: TRBV4-1
size: .
J: TRBJ2-7

DNA: TGTGCCAGCAGTGTAGGAGGGTCGCAAGAGACCCAGTACTTC
CDR3: CASSVGGSQETQYF
D: .
V: TRBV2
size: .
J: TRBJ2-5

DNA: TGTGCCAGCAGTGAATCCTTTTCTGGAAACACCATATATTTT
CDR3: CASSESFSGNTIYF
D: .
V: TRBV6-1
size: .
J: TRBJ1-3

DNA: TGTGCCACCCGATTGACAGGGGGCCATGGCTACACCTTC
CDR3: CATRLTGGHGYTF
D: TRBD1
V: TRBV6-5
size: .
J: TRBJ1-2

DNA: TGTGCCAGCAGTGAAGAGGGACTAGTGGGCAATGAGCAGTTCTTC
CDR3: CASSEEGLVGNEQFF
D: TRBD2
V: TRBV2
size: once
J: TRBJ2-1

DNA: TGTGCCAGCAGCTTATGGGACAGGGGCGAGCAGTACTTC
CDR3: CASSLWDRGEQYF
D: TRBD1
V: TRBV7-3
size: once
J: TRBJ2-7

DNA: TGTGCCAGCAGTTTCCTCGACCCGGAGGAGCAGTTCTTC
CDR3: CASSFLDPEEQFF
D: .
V: TRBV27
size: .
J: TRBJ2-1

DNA: TGTGCCACCAGCAGAGGCGGGATTCGCAATCAGCCCCAGCATTTT
CDR3: CATSRGGIRNQPQHF
D: .
V: TRBV15
size: .
J: TRBJ1-5

DNA: TGTGCCACCAGCGCCGGGACAGGGGGTAGTGAGCAGTACTTC
CDR3: CATSAGTGGSEQYF
D: TRBD1
V: TRBV15
size: once
J: TRBJ2-7

DNA: TGTGCCAGCAGTTTAAGTGGGCAGGGTCCGTACGAGCAGTACTTC
CDR3: CASSLSGQGPYEQYF
D: .
V: TRBV28
size: .
J: TRBJ2-7

DNA: TGTGCCAGCAGCTTAGAGATTGGTGGCGGCAGGGCCTATAATTCACCCCTCCACTTT
CDR3: CASSLEIGGGRAYNSPLHF
D: .
V: TRBV7-9
size: .
J: TRBJ1-6

DNA: TGTGCCACCAGTGATCCTCGAGTGAACACCGGGGAGCTGTTTTTT
CDR3: CATSDPRVNTGELFF
D: .
V: TRBV24-1
size: .
J: TRBJ2-2

DNA: TGTGCCAGCCGCCGGACTAGCGGGGTCACCGGGGAGCTGTTTTTT
CDR3: CASRRTSGVTGELFF
D: TRBD2
V: TRBV5-6
size: .
J: TRBJ2-2